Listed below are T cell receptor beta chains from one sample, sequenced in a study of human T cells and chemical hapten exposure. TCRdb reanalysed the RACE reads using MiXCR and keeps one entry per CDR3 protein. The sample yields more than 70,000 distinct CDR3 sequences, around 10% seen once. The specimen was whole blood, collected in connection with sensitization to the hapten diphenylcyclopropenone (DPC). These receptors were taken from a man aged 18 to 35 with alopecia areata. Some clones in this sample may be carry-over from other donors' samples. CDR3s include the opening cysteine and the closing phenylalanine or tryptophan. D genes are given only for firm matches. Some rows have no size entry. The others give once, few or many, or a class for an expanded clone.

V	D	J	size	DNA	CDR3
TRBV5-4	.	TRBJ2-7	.	TGTGCCAGCAGCTCCGACCCAGGGTTGTACGAGCAGTACTTC	CASSSDPGLYEQYF
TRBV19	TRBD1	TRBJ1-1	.	TGTGCCAGTGGGGACAGGGATGCCACTGAAGCTTTCTTT	CASGDRDATEAFF
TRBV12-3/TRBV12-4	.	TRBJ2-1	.	TGTGCCAGCAGTTTAACGGGTGACAATGAGCAGTTCTTC	CASSLTGDNEQFF
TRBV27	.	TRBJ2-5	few	TGTGCCAGCAGTACCCGGCAGCAACAAGAGACCCAGTACTTC	CASSTRQQQETQYF
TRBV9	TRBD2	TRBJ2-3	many	TGTGCCAGTTCCACTAGCGGGGGTCGAAATACGCAGTATTTT	CASSTSGGRNTQYF
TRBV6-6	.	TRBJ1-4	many	TGTGCCAGCAGTTTGGGGCAGGATGAAAAACTGTTTTTT	CASSLGQDEKLFF
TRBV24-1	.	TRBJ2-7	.	TGTGCCACCAGTGGAAATCAGGCCTACGAGCAGTACTTC	CATSGNQAYEQYF
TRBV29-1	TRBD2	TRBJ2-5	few	TGCAGCGTTGAAAGCGCGGGGGTCGAGACCCAGTACTTC	CSVESAGVETQYF
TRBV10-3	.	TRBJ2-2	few	TGTGCCATCAGTGATCTGGGGAAGAGGAACACCGGGGAGCTGTTTTTT	CAISDLGKRNTGELFF
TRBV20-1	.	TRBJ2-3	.	TGCAGTGCTTGGGCCCGTACGCAGTATTTT	CSAWARTQYF
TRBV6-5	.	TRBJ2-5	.	TGTGCCAGCAGTTACTCTTTGAGGAGTGCCCGGACAGTAGTGGAGACCCAGTACTTC	CASSYSLRSARTVVETQYF
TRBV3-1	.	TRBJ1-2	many	TGTGCCAGCAGCCAAACGAACGAGAACTATGGCTACACCTTC	CASSQTNENYGYTF
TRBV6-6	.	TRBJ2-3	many	TGTGCCAGCAGACGCGAAAAGGGGGGAGGTACGCAGTATTTT	CASRREKGGGTQYF
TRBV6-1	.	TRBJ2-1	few	TGTGCCAGCAGGCATCCGGGACTGAAAAGCTCCTACAATGAGCAGTTCTTC	CASRHPGLKSSYNEQFF
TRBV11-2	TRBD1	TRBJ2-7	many	TGTGCCAGCAGCTTAGGGTCGGGACAGGGCTACGAGCAGTACTTC	CASSLGSGQGYEQYF
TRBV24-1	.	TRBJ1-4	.	TGTGCCACCAGTGAACCAGGACAGACAACTAATGAAAAACTGTTTTTT	CATSEPGQTTNEKLFF
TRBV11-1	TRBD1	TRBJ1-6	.	TGTGCCAGCAGCGTGGGACAGGGCTTCAATTCACCCCTCCACTTT	CASSVGQGFNSPLHF
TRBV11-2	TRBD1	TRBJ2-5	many	TGTGCCAGCAGCACCGGACAGGTCCAAGAGACCCAGTACTTC	CASSTGQVQETQYF
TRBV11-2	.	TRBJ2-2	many	TGTGCCAGCAGCTTAGATCGGGGCACCGGGGAGCTGTTTTTT	CASSLDRGTGELFF
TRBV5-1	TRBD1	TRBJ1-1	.	TGCGCCAGCAGCTTGGAACAGGGGGCTGAAGCTTTCTTT	CASSLEQGAEAFF
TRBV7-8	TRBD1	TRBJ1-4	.	TGTGCCAGCAGCCCCGACAGGGGGCAAACTAATGAAAAACTGTTTTTT	CASSPDRGQTNEKLFF
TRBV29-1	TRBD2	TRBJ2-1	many	TGCAGCGTTCCGGGGGGGAGAGAGGATGAGCAGTTCTTC	CSVPGGREDEQFF
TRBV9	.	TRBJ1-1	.	TGTGCCAGCAGCGTAGGTGGGGGGGCGTTGGCTGAAGCTTTCTTT	CASSVGGGALAEAFF
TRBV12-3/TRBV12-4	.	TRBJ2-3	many	TGTGCCAGCAGTTTTGCAATGGTCACAGATACGCAGTATTTT	CASSFAMVTDTQYF
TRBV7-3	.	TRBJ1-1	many	TGTGCCAGCAGCTTAAGCGTTCAGGGCAACACTGAAGCTTTCTTT	CASSLSVQGNTEAFF
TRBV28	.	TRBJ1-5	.	TGTGCCAGCAGTGATACGGTGCAGCCCCAGCATTTT	CASSDTVQPQHF
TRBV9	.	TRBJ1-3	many	TGTGCCAGCAGCGTAGTAGGGTCTGGAAACACCATATATTTT	CASSVVGSGNTIYF
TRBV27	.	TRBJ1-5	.	TGTGCCAGCCGATCGGGTCATCAGCCCCAGCATTTT	CASRSGHQPQHF
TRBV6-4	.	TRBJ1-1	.	TGTGCCAGCAGTGACGGGGCAGGGTATGAAGCTTTCTTT	CASSDGAGYEAFF
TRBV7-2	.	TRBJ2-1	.	TGTGCCAGCAGCTTTCGGGGTATTGGCTCCTACAATGAGCAGTTCTTC	CASSFRGIGSYNEQFF
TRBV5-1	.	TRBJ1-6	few	TGCGCCAGCAGCTTACAACAGGGTAATTCACCCCTCCACTTT	CASSLQQGNSPLHF
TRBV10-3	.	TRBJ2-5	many	TGTGCCATCAGAGGAACCCAAGAGACCCAGTACTTC	CAIRGTQETQYF
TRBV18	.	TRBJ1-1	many	TGTGCCAGCTCACGAAGCCACGGGGGGGTACTCACTGAAGCTTTCTTT	CASSRSHGGVLTEAFF
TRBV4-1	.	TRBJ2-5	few	TGCGCCAGCAGCCAAGGCGCCGGGACCGCCCAAGAGACCCAGTACTTC	CASSQGAGTAQETQYF
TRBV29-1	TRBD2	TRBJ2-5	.	TGCAGCGTTGGCGGGGGAGAAGAGACCCAGTACTTC	CSVGGGEETQYF
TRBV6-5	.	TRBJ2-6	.	TGTGCCAGCAGTTACTCGACACAGTTAAACTCTGGGGCCAACGTCCTGACTTTC	CASSYSTQLNSGANVLTF
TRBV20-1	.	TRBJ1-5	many	TGCAGTGCTAGTGGCGGAGGGAATCAGCCCCAGCATTTT	CSASGGGNQPQHF
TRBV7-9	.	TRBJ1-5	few	TGTGCCAGCAGCTTAGGCTCGGGGAGGGGGCAGCCCCAGCATTTT	CASSLGSGRGQPQHF
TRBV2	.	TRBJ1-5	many	TGTGCCAGCAGTGGGAATAGCAATCAGCCCCAGCATTTT	CASSGNSNQPQHF
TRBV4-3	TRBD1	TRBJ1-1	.	TGCGCCAGCAGCCAAGGGGACAGGATGAACACTGAAGCTTTCTTT	CASSQGDRMNTEAFF
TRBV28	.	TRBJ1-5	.	TGTGCCAGCAGTTTGGGGCAGCCCCAGCATTTT	CASSLGQPQHF
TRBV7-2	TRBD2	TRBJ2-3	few	TGTGCCAGCAGCATCAGCGGGGCGGTAGATACGCAGTATTTT	CASSISGAVDTQYF
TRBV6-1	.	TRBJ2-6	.	TGTGCCAGCAGTCGGGACACTTCGGGAGGCAACGTCCTGACTTTC	CASSRDTSGGNVLTF
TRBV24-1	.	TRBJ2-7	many	TGTGCCACCAGTGATTCGTACTCCTACGAGCAGTACTTC	CATSDSYSYEQYF
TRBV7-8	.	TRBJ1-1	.	TGTGCCAGCGGAACCCTGAACACTGAAGCTTTCTTT	CASGTLNTEAFF
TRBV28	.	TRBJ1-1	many	TGTGCCAGCAGTTCGGATGGGTACACTGAAGCTTTCTTT	CASSSDGYTEAFF
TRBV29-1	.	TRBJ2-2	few	TGCAGCGTACAGGAAAACACCGGGGAGCTGTTTTTT	CSVQENTGELFF
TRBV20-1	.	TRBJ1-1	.	TGCAGTGCTAGAGATTCACGTAACACTGAAGCTTTCTTT	CSARDSRNTEAFF
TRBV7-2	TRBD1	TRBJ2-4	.	TGTGCCAGCAGCTTCCAAAGGGGGCTAGCCAAAAACATTCAGTACTTC	CASSFQRGLAKNIQYF
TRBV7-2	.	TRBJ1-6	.	TGTGCCAGCAGCCCCGCGTCGGCAGGCGCGCATTCACCCCTCCACTTT	CASSPASAGAHSPLHF
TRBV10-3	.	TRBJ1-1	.	TGTGCCATCAGTGGACGGACGAACACTGAAGCTTTCTTT	CAISGRTNTEAFF
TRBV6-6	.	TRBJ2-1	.	TGTGCCAGCAGTTACTCGATTTCCGACAATGAGCAGTTCTTC	CASSYSISDNEQFF
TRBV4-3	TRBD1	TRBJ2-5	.	TGCGCCAGCAGCCAAGCCCATGGACAGGGCTGGACCCAGTACTTC	CASSQAHGQGWTQYF
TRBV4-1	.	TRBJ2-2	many	TGCGCCAGCAGCCAAGTAGAGGGTCTCGTTAGGACCGGGGAGCTGTTTTTT	CASSQVEGLVRTGELFF
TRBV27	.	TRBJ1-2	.	TGTGCCAGCAGCCCATGGTGGGGCTATGGCTACACCTTC	CASSPWWGYGYTF
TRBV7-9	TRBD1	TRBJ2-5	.	TGTGCCAGCAGCCTCCACGGACAGGAAGAGACCCAGTACTTC	CASSLHGQEETQYF